This T cell receptor (beta chain) emerged from a study of regulatory T cells in long-lasting Graves disease. Study details: Positive TSH receptor antibodies alongside over 5 years of antithyroid drugs were what marked Graves' disease as persistent. Study-wide points: Persistent cases favored TRBV28, TRBJ1-2 and TRBJ2-5. Persistent Graves' patients showed less TCR diversity than newly diagnosed ones. Between persistent patients, a few thousand public clonotypes were shared, exceeding the approximately 940 shared between new patients.

Construction of TCR beta libraries relied on iRepertoire HTBI primers and on Arm-PCR targeting CDR3 regions. A single record per CDR3 protein comes from TCRdb applying MiXCR to the multiplex PCR reads. The data contain 350,000 to 500,000 distinct CDR3 sequences, around 23% of them singletons. As to time point: persistent/refractory GD, antithyroid drugs over 5 years with positive TRAb. PBMC-derived RNA was used for the TCR library. The length of the CDR3 is 14 residues. Per the germline V gene, CDR1 is SQVTM and CDR2 is ANQGSEA. V lost 5 bases and J 11 bases, leaving 19 bases between the germline ends. A few counts support this clonotype. Its cognate antigen is unknown.

The sequencing used peripheral blood mononuclear cells (PBMCs), collected when the disease was refractory, from a patient treated with antithyroid drugs. The sequence was collected from a female donor with Graves disease. The chain recombines TRBV29-1 with TRBJ2-6; D may be TRBD1 (6 bases). The CDR3: CSVSGQTGTDVLTF. As DNA, the CDR3 is TGCAGCGTTTCGGGCCAGACAGGTACCGACGTCCTGACTTTC.